The TCR beta chain described here comes from a study of cytomegalovirus exposure and HLA in healthy donors. Study outcomes and limitations: According to a later analysis, TCR clusters from the first cohort tended to co-occur in the 120 or so validation repertoires.

TCRdb keeps only in-frame clones here, not all; method: immunoSEQ multiplex PCR. The data contain 55,000 to 70,000 clones, more than 85% of them singletons. Note on this clone: Its antigen is unknown.

This CDR3 has 17 amino acids. Losses at the gene ends were 6 bases for V and 3 bases for J; bases not matched to a gene: 15. Per germline, CDR1 MDHEN and CDR2 SYDVKM. The rearrangement links TRBV28 to TRBJ1-1; TRBD1 matches 8 bases. The TCR was taken from a woman aged 25-40 years in good health and CMV-seronegative. Specimen: PBMCs. CDR3 coding DNA: TGTGCCAGCAGATATACAGGGGGGATCGGGAAGGACACTGAAGCTTTCTTT. This translates into CASRYTGGIGKDTEAFF.